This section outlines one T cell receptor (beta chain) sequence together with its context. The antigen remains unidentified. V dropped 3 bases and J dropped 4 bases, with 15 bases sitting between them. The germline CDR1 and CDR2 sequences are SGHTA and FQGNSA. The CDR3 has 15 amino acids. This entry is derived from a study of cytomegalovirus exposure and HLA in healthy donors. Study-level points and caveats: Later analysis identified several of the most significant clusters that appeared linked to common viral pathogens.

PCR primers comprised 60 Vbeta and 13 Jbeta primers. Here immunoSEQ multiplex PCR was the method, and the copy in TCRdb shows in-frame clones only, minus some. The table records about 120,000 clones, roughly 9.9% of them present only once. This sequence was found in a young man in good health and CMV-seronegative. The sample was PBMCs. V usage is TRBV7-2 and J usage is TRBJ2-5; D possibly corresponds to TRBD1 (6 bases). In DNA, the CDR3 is TGTGCCAGCAGCTTGTTGACAGGAAAGGGAGAGACCCAGTACTTC. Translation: CASSLLTGKGETQYF.